What follows are 13 T cell receptor beta chains derived from one specimen sequenced in a study of blood T cell repertoires in COVID-19 (TCRdb year 2020). Preparation of the library involved the immunoSEQ multiplex PCR assay. The clones in this table, taken by TCRdb from immuneACCESS, are in-frame only. Not every clone is retained; where verified, under half of the shortfall comes from an unresolved V gene, and the cause of the rest is unknown. The sample table shows roughly 240,000 clones, and around nine tenths are seen once. Jointly, the top ten make up roughly 1.6% of the sample. Material: peripheral blood. These receptors were taken from a woman in her sixties or seventies who had recovered from COVID-19.

The chain uses TRBV6-1 and TRBJ2-7; D ambiguous. CDR1 is MNHNS and CDR2 is SASEGT in the germline V gene. This CDR3 has 15 amino acids. V dropped 0 bases and J dropped 3 bases, with 12 bases sitting between them. This chain's CDR3 is CASSEALDTFYEQYF. The CDR3 nucleotides read TGTGCCAGCAGTGAAGCGTTAGACACCTTCTACGAGCAGTACTTC.

CDR3 bases: TGTGCCAGCAGCCAAAACCTAGCGGCAGATACGCAGTATTTT. Protein sequence: CASSQNLAADTQYF. The chain combines TRBV14 with TRBJ2-3, with 7 bases lining up with TRBD2. The CDR3 contains 14 residues. V shed 2 bases and J 4 bases; nucleotides not matched to a gene: 3. Germline-derived CDR1 and CDR2 are SGHDN and FVKESK.

This clone was recorded once. The chain has TRBV18 and TRBJ1-4; D remains unclear. V was cut by 3 bases and J by 7 bases, with 21 bases left in between. This CDR3 has 17 amino acids. Germline V gene data show CDR1 as KGHSH and CDR2 as LQKENI. The CDR3 loop is CASSPRGQSLTGEKLFF. The CDR3 DNA reads TGTGCCAGCTCACCCAGAGGGCAGAGCCTGACTGGTGAAAAACTGTTTTTT.

This sequence joins TRBV4-3 and TRBJ1-2, with a weak D call TRBD1 (5 bases). The CDR3 is 16 residues long. The germline V gene encodes CDR1 LGHNA and CDR2 YSLEER. Trimming shortened V by 0 bases and J by 7 bases, and 18 bases separated the two germline ends. The CDR3 here is CASSQDRAGHHLGYTF. CDR3 DNA: TGCGCCAGCAGCCAAGATAGGGCAGGGCACCACCTTGGCTACACCTTC.

The rearrangement joins TRBV14 to TRBJ2-2; tentative D call: TRBD2 (6 bases). The CDR3 sequence is 17 residues long. V was clipped by 1 base and J by 0 bases, with 12 bases between them. The germline gives CDR1 SGHDN, CDR2 FVKESK. This chain's CDR3 is CASSQGVRGSNTGELFF. CDR3 sequence (DNA): TGTGCCAGCAGCCAAGGGGTTCGGGGGTCGAACACCGGGGAGCTGTTTTTT.

The V gene is TRBV6-5, the J gene TRBJ2-5; tentatively, D is TRBD1 (6 bases). V shed 4 bases and J shed 5 bases, with 17 bases lying between them. This CDR3 has 15 amino acids. Germline V gene data show CDR1 as MNHEY and CDR2 as SVGAGI. CDR3 residues: CASSLRTGNRETQYF. CDR3 bases: TGTGCCAGCAGTTTGAGAACAGGGAATAGGGAGACCCAGTACTTC.

V usage is TRBV7-9 and J usage is TRBJ1-3; 8 positions agree with TRBD1. Looked up from germline, CDR1 is SEHNR and CDR2 is FQNEAQ (reference sequence). CDR3 size: 18 residues. V lost 4 bases and J lost 7; bases outside the gene matches: 18. The CDR3 DNA reads TGTGCCAGCAGCTCCCGTCGGTTGGCGGACAGGGTGGGGAACACCATATATTTT. This codes for CASSSRRLADRVGNTIYF.

As concerns this clone: Other DNA variants within this sample encode the same CDR3. The J gene is TRBJ1-4, the V gene TRBV4-2; 8 nucleotides align to TRBD1. Per the germline V gene, CDR1 is LGHNA and CDR2 is YNFKEQ. This CDR3 contains 15 residues. The ends lost 1 base at V and 5 bases at J; junction bases unmatched: 3. CDR3 sequence reads: CASSQGDRRNEKLFF. In DNA form, the CDR3 reads TGTGCCAGCAGCCAAGGGGACAGGCGCAATGAAAAACTGTTTTTT.

The DNA of the CDR3 is TGTGCCAGCAGTCAGACTGCAACTAATGAAAAACTGTTTTTT. This gives the protein CASSQTATNEKLFF. The V call is TRBV6-5, the J call TRBJ1-4; no reliable D call. Trimming stripped 5 bases from V and 0 bases from J, with 7 bases between. This CDR3 region has 14 residues. The germline CDR1 and CDR2 sequences are MNHEY and SVGAGI.

V usage is TRBV5-1 and J usage is TRBJ1-6; the D is unclear. In germline, CDR1 is SGHRS, CDR2 YFSETQ. The V and J ends lost 0 bases and 12 bases respectively, with 22 bases between them. This CDR3 has 17 residues. The CDR3 is CASSLGGAVVLMEPLHF. CDR3 DNA sequence: TGCGCCAGCAGCTTGGGGGGAGCGGTCGTATTAATGGAACCCCTCCACTTT.

The chain couples TRBV11-3 to TRBJ2-7; possible D gene TRBD2, 6 bases. Germline V lookup: CDR1 SGHNT, CDR2 YENEEA. V was pared by 1 base and J by 3 bases, with 13 bases between. The CDR3 extends over 15 amino acids. The CDR3 bases are TGTGCCAGCAGCTTAGTTGCCAGGGAGGACTACGAGCAGTACTTC. The encoded protein is CASSLVAREDYEQYF.

Only one count was recorded for this clone. The gene calls are TRBV3-1 (or the pseudogene TRBV3-2) and TRBJ2-7; TRBD1 is a possible D gene (6 bases). Germline V CDR1 and CDR2: LGHDT, YNNKEL (reference sequence). This CDR3 spans 14 amino acids. Trimming left V 1 base short and J 3 bases short, with 10 bases between. The CDR3 protein is CASSQGTVGYEQYF. The DNA of the CDR3 is TGTGCCAGCAGCCAAGGGACAGTCGGCTACGAGCAGTACTTC.

The chain is built from TRBV11-3 and TRBJ2-1; tentatively, D is TRBD1 (6 bases). In germline, CDR1 is SGHNT, CDR2 YENEEA. V was pared by 5 bases and J by 5 bases, with 16 bases between. This CDR3 region has 15 residues. CDR3 sequence (DNA): TGTGCCAGCAGCGGGGGCCCAGGCCGTCACAATGAGCAGTTCTTC. Its protein is CASSGGPGRHNEQFF.